This T cell receptor beta chain was profiled in a study of response to subunit inactivated influenza vaccine. Points from the study as a whole: T cells newly recruited by each seasonal influenza vaccination are few, the authors suggested.

A single record per CDR3 protein comes from TCRdb applying MiXCR to the RT-PCR reads. Of about 780,000 distinct CDR3 sequences in the sample, 18% were seen once. The CDR3 covers 17 residues. Germline values: CDR1 LGHNA, CDR2 YSLEER. Trimming removed 1 base at V and 1 base at J, with 13 bases between. On this clonotype itself: Antigen: not known.

The rearrangement joins TRBV4-3 to TRBJ2-2, with D possibly matching TRBD2 (5 bases). The TCR comes from a middle-aged man who received an inactivated influenza vaccine. Sequenced material: PBMCs from blood, taken 4 to 6 days after vaccination. The DNA for the CDR3 is TGCGCCAGCAGCCAAGGTTCCAGCGGATTGAACACCGGGGAGCTGTTTTTT. It specifies CASSQGSSGLNTGELFF.